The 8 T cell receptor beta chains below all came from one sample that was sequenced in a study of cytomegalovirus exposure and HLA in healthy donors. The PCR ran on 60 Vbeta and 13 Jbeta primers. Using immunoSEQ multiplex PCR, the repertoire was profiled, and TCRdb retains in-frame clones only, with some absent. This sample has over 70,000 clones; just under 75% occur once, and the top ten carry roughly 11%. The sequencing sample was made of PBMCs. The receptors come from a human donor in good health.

This CDR3 reads CSVEGLDGRRGTEAFF. In nucleotides, the CDR3 is TGCAGCGTTGAAGGGCTCGACGGGAGGAGAGGCACTGAAGCTTTCTTT. The J gene is TRBJ1-1, the V gene TRBV29-1; D is unresolved. Germline V CDR1 and CDR2: SQVTM, ANQGSEA. Trimming cost V 1 base and J 4 bases, with 19 bases left between them. This CDR3 is 16 amino acids long.

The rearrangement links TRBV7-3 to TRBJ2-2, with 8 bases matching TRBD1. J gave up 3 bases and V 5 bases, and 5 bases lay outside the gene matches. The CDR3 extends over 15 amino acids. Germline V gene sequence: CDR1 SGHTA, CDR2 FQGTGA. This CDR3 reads CASSPRQGYTGELFF. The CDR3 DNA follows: TGTGCCAGCAGCCCACGACAGGGGTACACCGGGGAGCTGTTTTTT.

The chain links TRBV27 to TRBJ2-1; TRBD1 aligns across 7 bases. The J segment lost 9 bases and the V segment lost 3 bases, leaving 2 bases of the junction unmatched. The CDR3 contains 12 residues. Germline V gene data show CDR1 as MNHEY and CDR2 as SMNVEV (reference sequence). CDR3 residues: CASSFRGREQFF. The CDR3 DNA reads TGTGCCAGCAGTTTTAGGGGGCGTGAGCAGTTCTTC.

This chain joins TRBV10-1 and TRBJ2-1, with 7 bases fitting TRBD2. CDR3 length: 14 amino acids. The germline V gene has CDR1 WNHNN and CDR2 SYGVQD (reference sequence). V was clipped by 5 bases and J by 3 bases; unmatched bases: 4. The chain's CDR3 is CASSSGAIYNEQFF. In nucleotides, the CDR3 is TGCGCCAGCAGTAGCGGGGCGATCTACAATGAGCAGTTCTTC.

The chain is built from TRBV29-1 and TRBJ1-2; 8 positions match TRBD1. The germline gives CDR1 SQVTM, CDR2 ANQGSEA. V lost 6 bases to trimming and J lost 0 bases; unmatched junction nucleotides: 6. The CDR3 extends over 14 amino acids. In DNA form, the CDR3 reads TGCAGCGTGGGGGACAGGAAAGCTAACTATGGCTACACCTTC. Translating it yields CSVGDRKANYGYTF.

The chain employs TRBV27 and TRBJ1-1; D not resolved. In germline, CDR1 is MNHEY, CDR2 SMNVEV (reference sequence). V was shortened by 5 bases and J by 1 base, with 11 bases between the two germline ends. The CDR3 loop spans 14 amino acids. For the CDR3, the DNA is TGTGCCAGCAGTCCTCGGGAGCCGAACACTGAAGCTTTCTTT. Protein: CASSPREPNTEAFF.

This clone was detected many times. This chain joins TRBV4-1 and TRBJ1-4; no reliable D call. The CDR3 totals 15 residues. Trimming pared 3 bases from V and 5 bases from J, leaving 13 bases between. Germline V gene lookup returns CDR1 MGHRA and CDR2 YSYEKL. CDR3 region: CASSQKDWKNEKLFF. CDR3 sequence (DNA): TGCGCCAGCAGCCAGAAGGACTGGAAGAATGAAAAACTGTTTTTT.

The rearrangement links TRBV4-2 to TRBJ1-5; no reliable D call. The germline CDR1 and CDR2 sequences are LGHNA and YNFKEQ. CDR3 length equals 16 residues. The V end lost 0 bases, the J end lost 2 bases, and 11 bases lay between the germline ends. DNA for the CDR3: TGTGCCAGCAGCCAAGACGGTGGGAGAGGCAATCAGCCCCAGCATTTT. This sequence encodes CASSQDGGRGNQPQHF.